The source of this TCR beta chain is a study of CD8 T cells in ankylosing spondylitis. There are many counts of this clonotype. TCRdb reprocessed the 5' RACE reads with MiXCR, giving one entry per CDR3 protein. The table includes under 300,000 distinct CDR3 sequences, around 9.1% detected once. The CDR3 sequence is 16 residues long. The germline V gene encodes CDR1 MNHNS and CDR2 SASEGT. The V gene end was trimmed by 5 bases and the J gene end by 1 base; junction bases not matched to a gene: 8. Sequencing was carried out using blood, either unsorted or a sorted T cell fraction (not recorded which). The clonotype comes from a male donor with ankylosing spondylitis or in good health (not recorded which). The chain couples TRBV6-1 to TRBJ2-4; 7 bases fit TRBD1. The CDR3 DNA is TGTGCCAGCAGTAAACAGGGGTCCGGGGCCAAAAACATTCAGTACTTC. It is translated as CASSKQGSGAKNIQYF.